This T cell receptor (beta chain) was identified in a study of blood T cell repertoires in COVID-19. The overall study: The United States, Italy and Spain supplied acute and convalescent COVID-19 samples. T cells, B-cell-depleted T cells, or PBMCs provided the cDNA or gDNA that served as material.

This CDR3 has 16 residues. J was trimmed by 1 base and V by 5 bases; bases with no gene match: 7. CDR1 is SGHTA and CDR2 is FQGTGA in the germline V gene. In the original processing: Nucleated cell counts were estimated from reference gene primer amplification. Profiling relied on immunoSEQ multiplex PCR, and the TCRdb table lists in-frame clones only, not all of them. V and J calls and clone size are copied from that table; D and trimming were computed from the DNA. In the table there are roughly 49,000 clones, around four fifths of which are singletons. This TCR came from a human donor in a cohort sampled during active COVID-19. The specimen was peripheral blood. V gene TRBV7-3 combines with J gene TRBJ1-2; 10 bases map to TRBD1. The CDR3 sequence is CASSPQTGGLNYGYTF. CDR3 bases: TGTGCCAGCAGCCCGCAGACAGGGGGCCTTAACTATGGCTACACCTTC.